The 25 T cell receptor beta chains listed next were all sequenced from one sample in a study of blood T cell repertoires in COVID-19. Repertoires were generated with immunoSEQ multiplex PCR, while TCRdb's copy carries only in-frame clones and drops some. The sample records some 200,000 clones, roughly 87% being singletons. The sample taken for sequencing was peripheral blood. These receptors originate from a young woman who had recovered from COVID-19.

V usage is TRBV11-2 and J usage is TRBJ2-3, with D possibly being TRBD2 (6 bases). Between the trimmed V and J ends, which lost 5 bases and 0 bases, there was a span of 18 bases. This CDR3 comprises 17 residues. CDR1 is SGHAT, CDR2 FQNNGV, per germline. CDR3 sequence: CASSPRLGGSSTDTQYF. The DNA for the CDR3 is TGTGCCAGCAGCCCCCGACTAGGAGGGTCTAGCACAGATACGCAGTATTTT.

This chain links TRBV28 with TRBJ2-7, with 10 positions matching TRBD2. The V gene's germline CDR1 is MDHEN and CDR2 SYDVKM. The CDR3 is 14 residues long. V lost 9 bases to trimming and J lost 0 bases; unmatched junction nucleotides: 5. The DNA of the CDR3 is TGTGCCAGTAGGACTAGCGGATTCTCCTACGAGCAGTACTTC. As protein: CASRTSGFSYEQYF.

The CDR3 region has the DNA TGTGCCACCAATCAAGGGGAAGAGACCCAGTACTTC. This encodes CATNQGEETQYF. The chain couples TRBV24-1 to TRBJ2-5; D might be TRBD1 (5 bases). The CDR3 has 12 residues. Per the germline V gene, CDR1 is KGHDR and CDR2 is SFDVKD. Trimming pared 8 bases from V and 3 bases from J, leaving 9 bases between.

The gene calls are TRBV9 and TRBJ2-1; 10 nucleotides agree with TRBD2. The CDR3 has 16 residues. CDR1 and CDR2 (germline): SGDLS, YYNGEE. V shed 4 bases, J shed 9 bases, and the junction held 13 bases outside the gene matches. The CDR3 loop is CASSPSGTSEFGEQFF. In DNA, the CDR3 is TGTGCCAGCAGCCCCTCAGGGACTAGCGAATTTGGTGAGCAGTTCTTC.

This clone was observed once. The chain joins TRBV27 to TRBJ2-1; 7 positions agree with TRBD2. This CDR3 comprises 13 residues. From germline, CDR1 is MNHEY and CDR2 SMNVEV (reference sequence). J gave up 10 bases and V 0 bases, and 3 bases lay outside the gene matches. The CDR3 spells CASSLSQAGEQFF. CDR3 nucleotide sequence: TGTGCCAGCAGTTTATCACAAGCGGGGGAGCAGTTCTTC.

In this sample, this clone turned up once. The V and J genes are TRBV5-1 and TRBJ2-3; no clear D gene. The CDR3 covers 15 residues. V dropped 0 bases and J dropped 0 bases, with 8 bases sitting between them. In germline, CDR1 is SGHRS, CDR2 YFSETQ. The CDR3 spells CASSLGYTSTDTQYF. CDR3 DNA sequence: TGCGCCAGCAGCTTGGGGTATACTAGCACAGATACGCAGTATTTT.

The V call is TRBV13, the J call TRBJ1-1; no firm D call. This CDR3 contains 16 residues. The germline V gene encodes CDR1 PRHDT and CDR2 FYEKMQ (reference sequence). V was trimmed by 4 bases and J by 4 bases, leaving 19 bases between them. The CDR3, as DNA: TGTGCCAGCAGCTCGGAGGCAAATGCGGACGGCACTGAAGCTTTCTTT. This codes for CASSSEANADGTEAFF. Based on the CDR3 plus reference TRBV13 and TRBJ1-1, the full variable domain is AAGVIQSPRHLIKEKRETATLKCYPIPRHDTVYWYQQGPGQDPQFLISFYEKMQSDKGSIPDRFSAQQFSDYHSELNMSSLELGDSALYFCASSSEANADGTEAFFGQGTRLTVV.

The chain is built from TRBV4-3 and TRBJ1-5; 9 bases line up with TRBD1. Germline CDR1 is LGHNA and CDR2 is YSLEER. The CDR3 is 13 amino acids. V lost 3 bases, J lost 9 bases, and 3 bases stayed unmatched. CDR3 nucleotides: TGCGCCAGCAGCCAGGGGACAGGGCTGCCCCAGCATTTT. This codes for CASSQGTGLPQHF.

Comment on this clone: Likely a read error: the CDR3 ends without its conserved phenylalanine or tryptophan. The DNA is omitted, as the CDR3 cannot be located on it reliably, and the CDR3 follows TCRdb's listing. J is TRBJ2-7 and V is TRBV27; TRBD1 is the table's D call, not checked against the DNA. The CDR3 comprises 8 residues, both ends counted. Germline CDR1 is MNHEY and CDR2 is SMNVEV (reference sequence). CDR3 protein: CASSPGSL.

The chain uses TRBV7-2 and TRBJ2-7, with 7 bases fitting TRBD1. The germline CDR1 and CDR2 sequences are SGHTA and FQGNSA. The CDR3 contains 14 residues. V shed 3 bases, J shed 0 bases, and the junction held 2 bases outside the gene matches. The CDR3 region is CASSLTGSSYEQYF. CDR3 nucleotides: TGTGCCAGCAGCTTGACAGGGAGCTCCTACGAGCAGTACTTC.

The chain combines TRBV10-3 with TRBJ2-5, with 8 nucleotides matching TRBD2. CDR3 length: 12 amino acids. The V and J ends lost 10 bases and 3 bases, in that order; junction bases with no gene match: 4. Germline V gives CDR1 ENHRY, CDR2 SYGVKD. The CDR3 spells CATRGGEETQYF. The CDR3 coding sequence is TGTGCCACCCGGGGGGGGGAAGAGACCCAGTACTTC.

The chain combines TRBV14 with TRBJ1-2; perhaps TRBD1 as D (6 bases). Trimming pared 1 base from V and 4 bases from J, leaving 10 bases between. The CDR3 covers 14 residues. Looked up from germline, CDR1 is SGHDN and CDR2 is FVKESK. DNA for the CDR3: TGTGCCAGCAGCCAAGGGGGGCTCCTCTATGGCTACACCTTC. This codes for CASSQGGLLYGYTF. Combining the CDR3 with reference TRBV14 and TRBJ1-2 gives the whole variable domain EAGVTQFPSHSVIEKGQTVTLRCDPISGHDNLYWYRRVMGKEIKFLLHFVKESKQDESGMPNNRFLAERTGGTYSTLKVQPAELEDSGVYFCASSQGGLLYGYTFGSGTRLTVV.

V is TRBV7-3 and J is TRBJ2-1, with a possible D match to TRBD2 (5 bases). CDR1 is SGHTA and CDR2 is FQGTGA in the germline V gene. Trimming removed 2 bases at V and 6 bases at J, with 14 bases between. This CDR3 spans 15 amino acids. The CDR3 DNA follows: TGTGCCAGCAGCTTACAAGCGGCCGGAGGCAATGAGCAGTTCTTC. It specifies CASSLQAAGGNEQFF.

CDR3 nucleotides: TGTGCCAGCAGCTTTGGAGCCAGAATTAACTATGGCTACACCTTC. Translated, it gives CASSFGARINYGYTF. J is TRBJ1-2 and V is TRBV13; D unclear. In germline, CDR1 is PRHDT, CDR2 FYEKMQ (reference sequence). CDR3 length: 15 amino acids. Trimming took off 3 bases at V and 1 base at J, with 12 bases between the two ends.

The V and J genes are TRBV5-1 and TRBJ1-2; TRBD1 agrees at 7 bases. Trimming cost V 4 bases and J 0 bases; bases outside gene matches: 3. Germline-derived CDR1 and CDR2 are SGHRS and YFSETQ. The CDR3 loop spans 14 amino acids. For the CDR3, the DNA is TGCGCCAGCAGCGGGGGGACAGCTAACTATGGCTACACCTTC. Translated: CASSGGTANYGYTF.

J is TRBJ2-7 and V is TRBV6-5, with TRBD2 identical over 10 bases. Unmatched junction bases numbered 9, after V lost 0 bases and J lost 7 bases. This CDR3 has 16 residues. Germline V CDR1 and CDR2: MNHEY, SVGAGI. CDR3 amino acids: CASSYSPLAGAREQYF. CDR3 bases: TGTGCCAGCAGTTACTCCCCGCTAGCGGGAGCAAGAGAGCAGTACTTC.

This chain links TRBV19 with TRBJ1-1; 8 bases are shared with TRBD1. V was clipped by 10 bases and J by 4 bases; unmatched bases: 8. This CDR3 region has 13 residues. Germline assignment: CDR1 LNHDA and CDR2 SQIVND (reference sequence). DNA of the CDR3: TGTGCCACAACTCAGGGGGCTCTCACTGAAGCTTTCTTT. This translates into CATTQGALTEAFF.

The sample holds a few counts of this clone. The chain recombines TRBV7-2 with TRBJ2-3; perhaps TRBD2 as D (5 bases). CDR3 length: 14 amino acids. Trimming took 2 bases from V and 0 from J, leaving 6 bases between them. From germline, CDR1 is SGHTA and CDR2 FQGNSA. CDR3: CASSLSGSTDTQYF. The DNA for the CDR3 is TGTGCCAGCAGCTTAAGCGGTAGCACAGATACGCAGTATTTT.

The chain combines TRBV27 with TRBJ2-1; D may be TRBD1 (6 bases). Deletions cut 5 bases from V and 3 bases from J, with 14 bases between. Germline V gene data show CDR1 as MNHEY and CDR2 as SMNVEV (reference sequence). The CDR3 totals 15 residues. The CDR3 region is CASSLYSDSYNEQFF. The DNA for the CDR3 is TGTGCCAGCAGTCTCTACTCGGACAGCTACAATGAGCAGTTCTTC.

The genes are TRBV7-9 and TRBJ2-1; 13 positions agree with TRBD2. V shed 1 base, J shed 9 bases, and the junction held 6 bases outside the gene matches. There are 16 residues in the CDR3. Germline V CDR1 and CDR2: SEHNR, FQNEAQ (reference sequence). In nucleotides, the CDR3 is TGTGCCAGCAGCTTAGGGACTAGCGGGAGTTGGGGTGAGCAGTTCTTC. It specifies CASSLGTSGSWGEQFF.

Only a few counts were recorded for this clone. The J gene is TRBJ2-6, the V gene TRBV4-3, with TRBD1 matching over 7 bases. The CDR3 is made up of 16 amino acids. CDR1 and CDR2 (germline): LGHNA, YSLEER. V lost 0 bases and J lost 3; bases outside the gene matches: 2. CDR3 protein: CASSQDRGLGANVLTF. The CDR3 coding sequence is TGCGCCAGCAGCCAAGATAGGGGGCTTGGGGCCAACGTCCTGACTTTC.

The J gene is TRBJ2-7, the V gene TRBV14, with TRBD2 identical over 7 bases. The CDR3 sequence is 15 residues long. The J segment lost 0 bases and the V segment lost 1 base, leaving 3 bases of the junction unmatched. CDR1 is SGHDN and CDR2 is FVKESK in the germline V gene. DNA of the CDR3: TGTGCCAGCAGCCAAGTCGGCGGGAGCTCCTACGAGCAGTACTTC. Its protein is CASSQVGGSSYEQYF. Using reference TRBV14 and TRBJ2-7 for the parts outside the CDR3, the full variable domain is EAGVTQFPSHSVIEKGQTVTLRCDPISGHDNLYWYRRVMGKEIKFLLHFVKESKQDESGMPNNRFLAERTGGTYSTLKVQPAELEDSGVYFCASSQVGGSSYEQYFGPGTRLTVT.

The V call is TRBV27, the J call TRBJ2-7; tentatively, D is TRBD2 (6 bases). CDR3 length: 14 amino acids. The ends were cut back, 4 bases at V and 9 bases at J, with 19 bases in the middle. CDR1 MNHEY and CDR2 SMNVEV come from the germline V gene (reference sequence). The CDR3 region is CASSSRDFNTGQYF. The CDR3 bases are TGTGCCAGCAGTTCCAGGGACTTCAACACGGGGCAGTACTTC.

J is TRBJ1-5 and V is TRBV19; D gene unclear. The CDR3 length is 15 residues. Trimming took 1 base from V and 2 from J, leaving 9 bases between them. In germline, CDR1 is LNHDA, CDR2 SQIVND (reference sequence). The CDR3 nucleotides are TGTGCCAGTAGTATAGGCTTAGATCGCAATCAGCCCCAGCATTTT. Protein product: CASSIGLDRNQPQHF.

The chain has TRBV9 and TRBJ2-2; D perhaps matches TRBD1 (6 bases). The V and J ends lost 4 bases and 6 bases respectively, with 10 bases between them. Germline-derived CDR1 and CDR2 are SGDLS and YYNGEE. The CDR3 spans 13 residues. The CDR3 sequence: CASSPRGPGELFF. Written as DNA, the CDR3 is TGTGCCAGCAGCCCCAGGGGTCCCGGGGAGCTGTTTTTT. Combining the CDR3 with reference TRBV9 and TRBJ2-2 gives the whole variable domain DSGVTQTPKHLITATGQRVTLRCSPRSGDLSVYWYQQSLDQGLQFLIQYYNGEERAKGNILERFSAQQFPDLHSELNLSSLELGDSALYFCASSPRGPGELFFGEGSRLTVL.